This TCR beta chain was sequenced during a study of T cells after yellow fever vaccination (dated by TCRdb to about 2019). Study-level background: The SMART-Seq v4 Ultra Low Input RNA kit was used to prepare libraries from fractions with low cell numbers. Blood was drawn at multiple timepoints before and after primary and secondary immunization, with bulk PBMC replicates and cell subsets isolated. To track T-cell clones before and after primary and booster YFV17D yellow fever vaccination, bulk TCR alpha and beta repertoires were sequenced longitudinally. Two healthy male donors, one aged 18 to 30 and one aged 30 to 40 years, were included in the cohort.

This clonotype was counted only a few times. The target of this receptor is not known. Base qualities are not at hand, and no much larger clone is one base apart. Per the publication, the treatment or condition label means: live attenuated yellow fever vaccine strain. At each blood-draw timepoint, two biological replicates of bulk PBMCs were collected. PBMCs were isolated from peripheral blood using a standard Ficoll-Paque protocol. TriZol was used to extract RNA from bulk PBMCs, CD4 and CD8 fractions, and dextramer-positive and dextramer-negative fractions. Summary of the overall study and its limitations: Most clones expanded after primary vaccination (about 95% of CD4 and around 89% of CD8) were re-detected after the booster, suggesting that broad memory maintenance occurred. The study included only a couple of donors, which limits how far the findings can be generalized. A small fraction of clonotypes showed up in both the CD4 and CD8 compartments, probably as a result of convergent recombination. Because abundant contaminating clonotypes from the bulk population could be contained in FACS-sorted repertoires, computational filtering was required. The secondary T-cell response was found to be weaker but faster than the primary response, with a peak reached on day 5 rather than on day 15.

TCR cDNA was synthesized by 5'RACE template switching, which introduced a universal primer site and unique molecular identifiers. Priming for cDNA synthesis came from both the TCR alpha and TCR beta constant segments. Library amplification involved two PCR steps, and the second step added sample barcodes and sequencing adapters. Libraries were sequenced on Illumina HiSeq 2500 (2x100 bp) or NovaSeq (2x150 bp). In the paper's pipeline: MIGEC was used to demultiplex reads and collapse the reads into UMI consensus sequences, and MiXCR was used for V(D)J alignment. Clonotypes responding to the vaccine were identified with edgeR on replicate PBMC samples, with the criteria of FDR below 0.01 and a log2 fold change above 5 up to day 15. Bulk clonotypes were assigned CD4 or CD8 identity according to which sequenced CD4 or CD8 repertoire held them at higher abundance. TCRdb ran its own pipeline on the public reads, namely fastp trimming at Q25 and MiXCR clone calling, and kept in-frame beta chains. Identical CDR3 proteins give one entry, which carries the most common genes and DNA. The V and J calls, along with clone size, are taken from TCRdb and not from the paper's own processing. The sample table holds a few hundred thousand distinct CDR3 sequences, of which about a sixth were seen once. The ten largest clonotypes hold approximately 15% of the sample.

Taken from the germline V gene, the CDR1 and CDR2 loops are ENHRY and SYGVKD. Reading from cysteine to phenylalanine, the CDR3 counts 13 amino acids. CDR3 DNA only is kept here, 39 bases in frame from base 1. V is clipped by 2 bases and J by 9 bases, and the sequence between their germline boundaries is 11 bases long. The chain was built from TRBV10-3 and TRBJ1-5; the D gene remains uncertain. The origin of this receptor is a man aged 18 to 29 who received the YFV17D yellow fever vaccine. Sample: PBMCs, taken 5 days after the first yellow fever vaccination. The nucleotide sequence is given as TGTGCCATCAGTGAGAGCGTCTCTCTGCCCCAGCATTTT. Its amino acids are CAISESVSLPQHF.